This T cell receptor beta chain was found in a study of blood T cell repertoires in COVID-19. Trimming pared 1 base from V and 4 bases from J, leaving 16 bases between. Germline CDR1 is SGHDN and CDR2 is FVKESK. The CDR3 sequence is 16 residues long. Authors' analysis steps: For nucleated cells, counts were estimated from reference gene primer amplification. Assay used: immunoSEQ multiplex PCR; TCRdb lists only in-frame clones, some missing. V, J and clone size reflect that table, while D and trimming were determined from the DNA. Found here are some 90,000 clones, roughly 90% of them singletons; the top ten hold roughly 2.5%.

This chain joins TRBV14 and TRBJ1-2, with a weak D call TRBD1 (6 bases). This clonotype was sampled from a man between 50 and 59 years old with COVID-19, enrolled during active disease. Material for sequencing was peripheral blood. The CDR3 bases are TGTGCCAGCAGCCAAGTAAGGGGGACCGTCTCCTATGGCTACACCTTC. It codes for CASSQVRGTVSYGYTF.